A single sample gave rise to the 15 T cell receptor beta chains below, sequenced in a study of T cells in Graves' hyperthyroidism and ophthalmopathy. Amplified regions were TCR beta CDR3 sequences from RNA transcripts. Carried out on the TCR CDR3, a first-round RT-PCR used the HTBI primer set. TCRdb passed the multiplex PCR reads through MiXCR, listing each CDR3 protein once. The repertoire consists of roughly 700,000 distinct CDR3 sequences, with approximately 14% occurring once and the leading ten covering roughly a tenth. The sequenced sample was blood. Receptors originate from a young woman with Graves' hyperthyroidism.

The CDR3 is CSVTKRDRGREQFF. In DNA form, the CDR3 reads TGCAGCGTCACAAAACGGGACAGGGGGCGTGAGCAGTTCTTC. The V and J genes are TRBV29-1 and TRBJ2-1; 12 positions match TRBD1. The germline V gene has CDR1 SQVTM and CDR2 ANQGSEA. V shed 6 bases, J shed 9 bases, and the junction held 9 bases outside the gene matches. The CDR3 spans 14 residues.

The chain combines TRBV6-5 with TRBJ2-3, with D perhaps matching TRBD2 (5 bases). The CDR3 sequence is 14 residues long. V was shortened by 3 bases and J by 2 bases, with 9 bases between the two germline ends. Germline V gene sequence: CDR1 MNHEY, CDR2 SVGAGI. The CDR3 DNA reads as TGTGCCAGCAGTTATACACTAGACACAGATACGCAGTATTTT. This gives the protein CASSYTLDTDTQYF.

The chain carries TRBV28 and TRBJ1-1; D possibly corresponds to TRBD1 (6 bases). Germline assignment: CDR1 MDHEN and CDR2 SYDVKM. V shed 6 bases and J shed 4 bases, with 21 bases lying between them. The CDR3 is made up of 16 amino acids. CDR3 protein: CASSRIQGLSTTEAFF. CDR3 DNA sequence: TGTGCCAGCAGCCGAATACAGGGACTTTCGACCACTGAAGCTTTCTTT.

V and J are TRBV27 and TRBJ2-7, with a tentative D call TRBD2 (6 bases). V shed 10 bases and J shed 1 base, with 14 bases lying between them. Per germline, CDR1 MNHEY and CDR2 SMNVEV (reference sequence). The CDR3 spans 13 residues. In DNA, the CDR3 is TGTGCCACCAAAGGAGGGCTATCCTACGAGCAGTACTTC. Encoded protein: CATKGGLSYEQYF.

This clonotype was seen at least ten times. The genes are TRBV7-9 and TRBJ1-1, with D unresolved. Germline CDR1 and CDR2: SEHNR and FQNEAQ (reference sequence). This CDR3 comprises 13 residues. V lost 6 bases and J lost 5, with 13 bases in between. This CDR3 reads CASRLTLRTEAFF. Written as DNA, the CDR3 is TGTGCCAGCAGACTAACCTTAAGGACTGAAGCTTTCTTT.

This clonotype was recorded many times. The chain couples TRBV3-1 to TRBJ2-3; 9 bases match TRBD2. The CDR3 is 19 amino acids. Germline assignment: CDR1 LGHDT and CDR2 YNNKEL (reference sequence). V was pared by 5 bases and J by 1 base, with 16 bases of the junction left unmatched. The CDR3 region has the DNA TGTGCCAGCAGCGCTCTCAGCGGGAGGCTCCCAACCCGCACAGATACGCAGTATTTT. Amino acids: CASSALSGRLPTRTDTQYF.

The table lists this clonotype with many counts. This chain links TRBV24-1 with TRBJ2-7; the match to TRBD2 covers 9 bases. Germline assignment: CDR1 KGHDR and CDR2 SFDVKD. V shed 3 bases, J shed 6 bases, and the junction held 11 bases outside the gene matches. The CDR3 covers 16 residues. The CDR3 loop is CATSDPSGSGSREQYF. Here the CDR3 DNA reads TGTGCCACCAGTGATCCGTCCGGTAGCGGGAGTCGCGAGCAGTACTTC.

This clonotype came up many times. J is TRBJ2-7 and V is TRBV30; 10 bases map to TRBD2. The V and J ends lost 5 bases and 6 bases, in that order; junction bases with no gene match: 7. The CDR3 sequence is 13 residues long. Per germline, CDR1 GTSNPN and CDR2 SVGIG (reference sequence). The CDR3 here is CAWQTSGFGEQYF. In DNA form, the CDR3 reads TGTGCCTGGCAGACTAGCGGGTTCGGCGAGCAGTACTTC.

This sequence joins TRBV9 and TRBJ2-3, with D perhaps TRBD1 or TRBD2 (5 bases each). The CDR3 loop spans 15 amino acids. Trimming cost V 0 bases and J 0 bases, with 8 bases left between them. The V gene's germline CDR1 is SGDLS and CDR2 YYNGEE. CDR3 loop: CASSVVGVSTDTQYF. The CDR3 DNA is TGTGCCAGCAGCGTAGTGGGGGTCAGCACAGATACGCAGTATTTT.

This clonotype occurred many times. The genes are TRBV18 and TRBJ2-5, with TRBD2 identical over 7 bases. V trimming: 3 bases; J trimming: 4 bases; junction bases outside the gene matches: 5. The CDR3 sequence is 14 residues long. Germline assignment: CDR1 KGHSH and CDR2 LQKENI. CDR3 loop: CASSPGLGGETQYF. CDR3 coding DNA: TGTGCCAGCTCACCCGGACTAGGCGGAGAGACCCAGTACTTC.

This clonotype was counted only a few times. This sequence joins TRBV4-3 and TRBJ1-1, with D unresolved. Germline values: CDR1 LGHNA, CDR2 YSLEER. The CDR3 consists of 14 residues. V dropped 1 base and J dropped 4 bases, with 10 bases sitting between them. The CDR3 loop is CASSQVGGITEAFF. CDR3 DNA: TGCGCCAGCAGCCAAGTTGGAGGGATCACTGAAGCTTTCTTT.

This clonotype was recorded many times. V is TRBV28 and J is TRBJ2-1, with D unresolved. Germline CDR1 is MDHEN and CDR2 is SYDVKM. The germline V and J ends were trimmed by 2 bases and 6 bases, with 8 bases remaining between them. CDR3 length: 13 residues. This chain's CDR3 is CASSLGQFNEQFF. In DNA, the CDR3 is TGTGCCAGCAGTTTAGGGCAGTTCAATGAGCAGTTCTTC.

V is TRBV9 and J is TRBJ1-1; no definite D call. V was cut by 2 bases and J by 4 bases, with 12 bases left in between. The germline V gene has CDR1 SGDLS and CDR2 YYNGEE. CDR3 length: 14 amino acids. CDR3 sequence (DNA): TGTGCCAGCAGCGTCACTGGTGAAGGCACTGAAGCTTTCTTT. Residues: CASSVTGEGTEAFF.

This clonotype was seen many times. The rearrangement links TRBV6-1 to TRBJ2-3; D is possibly TRBD1 (6 bases). Germline V gives CDR1 MNHNS, CDR2 SASEGT. The V gene lost 7 bases and the J gene lost 6 bases, with 23 bases spanning the gap. The CDR3 covers 16 residues. In DNA form, the CDR3 reads TGTGCCAGCAAAAAGGGGGTAACAGGGATAGGGGATACGCAGTATTTT. This sequence encodes CASKKGVTGIGDTQYF.

In this sample, this clonotype turned up many times. V and J are TRBV11-2 and TRBJ2-7; 7 positions match TRBD2. CDR3 length: 15 residues. Trimming removed 5 bases from V and 9 bases from J; junction bases left unmatched: 16. Germline CDR1 reads SGHAT; CDR2 reads FQNNGV. The CDR3 spells CASSPQPGGIIGQYF. For the CDR3, the DNA is TGTGCCAGCAGCCCTCAGCCGGGAGGCATAATTGGGCAGTACTTC.